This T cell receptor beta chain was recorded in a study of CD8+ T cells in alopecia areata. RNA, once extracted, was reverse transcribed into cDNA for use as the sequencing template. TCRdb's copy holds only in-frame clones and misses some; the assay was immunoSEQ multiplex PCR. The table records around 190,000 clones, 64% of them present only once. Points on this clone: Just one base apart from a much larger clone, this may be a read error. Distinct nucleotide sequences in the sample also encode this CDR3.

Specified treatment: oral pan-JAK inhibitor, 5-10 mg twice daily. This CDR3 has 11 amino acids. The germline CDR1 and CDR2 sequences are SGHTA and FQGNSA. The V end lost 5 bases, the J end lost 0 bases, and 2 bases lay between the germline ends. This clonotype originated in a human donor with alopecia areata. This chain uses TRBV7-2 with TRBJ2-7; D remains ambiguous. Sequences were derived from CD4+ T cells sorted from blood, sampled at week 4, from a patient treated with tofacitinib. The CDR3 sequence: CASSRSYEQYF. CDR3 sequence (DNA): TGTGCCAGCAGCCGCTCCTACGAGCAGTACTTC.